The rows below give T cell receptor beta chains drawn from one sample of a study of T cells in Graves' hyperthyroidism and ophthalmopathy. TCRdb re-called the multiplex PCR reads through MiXCR, storing one row per CDR3 protein. The data contain some 370,000 distinct CDR3 sequences, about a sixth of them singletons. Sequenced input: blood. These receptors were obtained from a woman under 40 with Graves' hyperthyroidism that later progressed to Graves' ophthalmopathy. Each CDR3 is given with its conserved first and last residue. D genes are given only for firm matches. The size field is filled for only some rows; it gives once, few, many or a size class.

V gene	J gene	D gene	clone size	CDR3 DNA	CDR3 protein
TRBV4-2	TRBJ2-5	NA	few	TGTGCCAGCAGCCAATTATTTGACCTCCAAGAGACCCAGTACTTC	CASSQLFDLQETQYF
TRBV18	TRBJ2-7	NA	NA	TGTGCCAGCTCAAAACTTGCCGGACACACCGTAGGGCAGTACTTC	CASSKLAGHTVGQYF
TRBV20-1	TRBJ2-7	NA	many	TGCAGTGCTAGGTACAGTGGGGGTAACGAGCAGTACTTC	CSARYSGGNEQYF
TRBV5-1	TRBJ2-1	NA	few	TGCGCCAGCAGCTTGGCCTACAGGAATTCCTCCTACAATGAGCAGTTCTTC	CASSLAYRNSSYNEQFF
TRBV2	TRBJ2-1	TRBD2	NA	TGTGCCAGCAGTGGGACTAGCGGGACCTACAGCTCCTACAATGAGCAGTTCTTC	CASSGTSGTYSSYNEQFF
TRBV28	TRBJ2-3	NA	many	TGTGCCAGCAGTTTAAGGCGGGGTGGATTAGTCGATACGCAGTATTTT	CASSLRRGGLVDTQYF
TRBV6-1	TRBJ1-6	NA	many	TGTGCCAGCTCCGCCGGACATAATTCACCCCTCCACTTT	CASSAGHNSPLHF
TRBV28	TRBJ1-2	NA	NA	TGTGCCAGCAGTTTGGTCCCTCAGAGAAACTATGGCTACACCTTC	CASSLVPQRNYGYTF
TRBV12-3/TRBV12-4	TRBJ1-5	NA	many	TGTGCCAGCAGCACAGGACTTTTTAGCAATCAGCCCCAGCATTTT	CASSTGLFSNQPQHF
TRBV20-1	TRBJ2-2	TRBD2	once	TGCAGTGCCCGGGGACTAGCGGGAGGGGGAAACACCGGGGAGCTGTTTTTT	CSARGLAGGGNTGELFF
TRBV12-3/TRBV12-4	TRBJ2-7	NA	many	TGTGCCAGCAGACGGGGACGCGGCGAGCAGTACTTC	CASRRGRGEQYF
TRBV2	TRBJ2-2	TRBD1	many	TGTGCCAGCAGTGAACACCGGGACAGGGATAACACCGGGGAGCTGTTTTTT	CASSEHRDRDNTGELFF
TRBV28	TRBJ2-7	TRBD2	many	TGTGCCAGCAGTTTTTCCCGTACTAGCGGAGGGTTTTACGAGCAGTACTTC	CASSFSRTSGGFYEQYF
TRBV27	TRBJ2-7	TRBD2	many	TGTGCCAGCAGTCCCGCCTTGGGCGGGAGAGGCGAGCAGTACTTC	CASSPALGGRGEQYF
TRBV7-9	TRBJ1-6	NA	few	TGTGCCAGCAGCTTAGTCATCGGGTCAACCCTCCACTTT	CASSLVIGSTLHF
TRBV12-3/TRBV12-4	TRBJ2-5	NA	many	TGTGCCAGCAGTTGGGACGGCGGGGAGACCCAGTACTTC	CASSWDGGETQYF
TRBV4-1	TRBJ2-1	TRBD2	NA	TGCGCCAGCAGCCAAAGCGCCCCGGGACTAGCGGGGATCAATGAGGAGTTCTTC	CASSQSAPGLAGINEEFF
TRBV3-1	TRBJ1-4	TRBD1	few	TGTGCCAGCAGCCGGACCACAGGGGGTTCCGAAAAACTGTTTTTT	CASSRTTGGSEKLFF
TRBV20-1	TRBJ1-2	NA	many	TGCAGTGCTCACCCGGCGGAAGACTATGGCTACACCTTC	CSAHPAEDYGYTF
TRBV20-1	TRBJ1-2	TRBD1	many	TGCAGTGCTACTACACAGGGGGCTAAAGAAGACTATGGCTACACCTTC	CSATTQGAKEDYGYTF
TRBV12-5	TRBJ2-5	TRBD1	many	TGTGCTAGTGGTATAGGGACAGAACAAGAGACCCAGTACTTC	CASGIGTEQETQYF
TRBV20-1	TRBJ2-1	TRBD2	NA	TGCAGTGCATACCGGACTAGCGGTTACTACAATGAGCAGTTCTTC	CSAYRTSGYYNEQFF
TRBV10-3	TRBJ1-1	TRBD1	many	TGTGCCATCAATGATAATACAGGGGGCTGGGGGACTGAAGCTTTCTTT	CAINDNTGGWGTEAFF
TRBV3-1	TRBJ2-2	NA	NA	TGTGCCAGCAGCCCCAGGTTGGCGTTGGTGTACACCGGGGAGCTGTTTTTT	CASSPRLALVYTGELFF
TRBV12-3/TRBV12-4	TRBJ1-1	NA	many	TGTGCCAGCAGTTTTCGGAGGGGATGGACTGAAGCTTTCTTT	CASSFRRGWTEAFF
TRBV28	TRBJ1-6	TRBD1	many	TGTGCCAGCAGTTTCGGGACAGGGTATGGTGGTTCACCCCTCCACTTT	CASSFGTGYGGSPLHF
TRBV11-2	TRBJ2-1	NA	many	TGTGCCAGCAGCTTAGTCCGCAGGCATAATGAGCAGTTCTTC	CASSLVRRHNEQFF
TRBV6-1	TRBJ1-1	NA	many	TGTGCCAGCAGTGAGGCAGGGTTGAGCACTGAAGCTTTCTTT	CASSEAGLSTEAFF
TRBV30	TRBJ2-2	NA	NA	TGTGCCTGGATCCCCCCACCCGCTGGGGGGTATACCGGGGAGCTGTTTTTT	CAWIPPPAGGYTGELFF